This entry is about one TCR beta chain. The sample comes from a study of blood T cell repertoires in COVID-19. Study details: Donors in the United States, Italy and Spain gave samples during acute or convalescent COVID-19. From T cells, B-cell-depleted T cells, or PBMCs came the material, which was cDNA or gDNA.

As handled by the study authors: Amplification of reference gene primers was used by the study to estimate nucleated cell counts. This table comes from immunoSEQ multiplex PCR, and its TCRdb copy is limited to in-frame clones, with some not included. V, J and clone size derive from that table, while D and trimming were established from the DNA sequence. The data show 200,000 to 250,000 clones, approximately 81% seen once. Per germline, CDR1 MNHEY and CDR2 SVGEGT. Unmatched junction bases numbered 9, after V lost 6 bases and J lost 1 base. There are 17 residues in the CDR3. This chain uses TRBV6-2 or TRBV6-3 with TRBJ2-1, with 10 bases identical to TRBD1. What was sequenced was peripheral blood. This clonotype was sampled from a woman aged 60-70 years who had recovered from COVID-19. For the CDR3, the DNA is TGTGCCAGCAGCCTACCGGGACAGGGGCGATCCTACAATGAGCAGTTCTTC. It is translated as CASSLPGQGRSYNEQFF.